Shown below are 9 T cell receptor beta chains from a single sample sequenced in a study of Graves' ophthalmopathy and Graves' hyperthyroidism listed by TCRdb under 2018. Instrument on record: Illumina HiSeq 2000. For repertoire sequencing, the TCR beta CDR3 regions were amplified from RNA transcripts. The first round was an RT-PCR using HTBI primers with the Qiagen OneStep RT-PCR kit, and this first round was followed by a second-round multiplex PCR, then size selection and purification. TCRdb reprocessing: public reads trimmed at Q25 with fastp, clones called with MiXCR, in-frame beta chains kept. Here each entry gathers all rows of one CDR3 protein and keeps the most common genes and DNA. The sample records around 43,000 distinct CDR3 sequences, about 50% of which are singletons. Around 18% of the sample goes to the ten largest clones. Sequenced input: peripheral blood. These receptors were obtained from an adult man with Graves' ophthalmopathy.

This clonotype was observed a few times. V and J are TRBV7-2 and TRBJ2-7, with TRBD2 as a possible D gene (5 bases). Trimming cost V 4 bases and J 3 bases, with 10 bases left between them. The germline V gene encodes CDR1 SGHTA and CDR2 FQGNSA. This CDR3 is built from 13 residues. CDR3 nucleotides: TGTGCCAGCAGCTCCACCGGGATCTACGAGCAGTACTTC. Amino acids: CASSSTGIYEQYF.

The table lists this clonotype with a few counts. The CDR3 DNA reads as TGTGCCAGCAGCCGGACATCCGGGACAGGGGGGTCGAGAGCTTTCTTT. Encoded protein: CASSRTSGTGGSRAFF. The chain joins TRBV3-1 to TRBJ1-1, with 11 bases matching TRBD1. This CDR3 spans 16 amino acids. Losses at the gene ends were 4 bases for V and 10 bases for J; bases not matched to a gene: 14. Per germline, CDR1 LGHDT and CDR2 YNNKEL (reference sequence). Filled out from reference TRBV3-1 and TRBJ1-1, the complete variable domain reads DTAVSQTPKYLVTQMGNDKSIKCEQNLGHDTMYWYKQDSKKFLKIMFSYNNKELIINETVPNRFSPKSPDKAHLNLHINSLELGDSAVYFCASSRTSGTGGSRAFFGQGTRLTVV.

This clonotype occurred many times. The V and J genes are TRBV11-2 and TRBJ2-5; possibly TRBD2 for D (5 bases). CDR1 is SGHAT, CDR2 FQNNGV, per germline. The CDR3 is 14 amino acids. V gave up 4 bases and J gave up 1 base, with 10 bases separating them. The CDR3 region is CASSSGMFQETQYF. The CDR3 nucleotides read TGTGCCAGCAGCTCCGGGATGTTCCAAGAGACCCAGTACTTC.

This clonotype showed up many times. The J gene is TRBJ2-2, the V gene TRBV7-9; D unresolved. CDR1 is SEHNR and CDR2 is FQNEAQ in the germline V gene (reference sequence). The CDR3 is 14 amino acids. The V end was cut by 2 bases, the J end by 5 bases, with 9 bases between. DNA of the CDR3: TGTGCCAGCAGCTTACAAGAAGGGACCGGGGAGCTGTTTTTT. Translating it yields CASSLQEGTGELFF.

This clonotype is medium-sized (0.01 to 0.1%) within its sample. The chain links TRBV24-1 to TRBJ2-2, with D maybe TRBD2 (6 bases). From germline, CDR1 is KGHDR and CDR2 SFDVKD. The CDR3 runs 15 residues. Trimming left V 7 bases short and J 6 bases short, with 17 bases between. The CDR3 loop reads CATSALGRWAGELFF. CDR3 coding DNA: TGTGCCACCAGCGCACTGGGGAGGTGGGCCGGGGAGCTGTTTTTT.

There are many counts of this clonotype. This chain connects TRBV9 to TRBJ1-2; TRBD1 aligns across 7 bases. Trimming at V came to 4 bases and at J to 8 bases, leaving 8 bases not matched to a gene. The CDR3 is 13 amino acids. Per the germline V gene, CDR1 is SGDLS and CDR2 is YYNGEE. CDR3 sequence reads: CASSPQGGNGYTF. In DNA form, the CDR3 reads TGTGCCAGCAGCCCCCAGGGGGGTAACGGCTACACCTTC.

The chain combines TRBV6-4 with TRBJ2-2, with unresolved D. With 1 base removed from V and 5 bases from J, the gap between germline ends came to 2 bases. Germline V gives CDR1 MRHNA, CDR2 SNTAGT. This CDR3 has 12 residues. CDR3 amino acids: CASSDLTGELFF. CDR3 DNA: TGTGCCAGCAGTGACTTAACCGGGGAGCTGTTTTTT.

This clonotype showed up many times. This chain uses TRBV4-1 with TRBJ1-2; D call uncertain. Germline V gene sequence: CDR1 MGHRA, CDR2 YSYEKL. The CDR3 spans 13 residues. Trimming stripped 3 bases from V and 1 base from J, with 6 bases between. The CDR3 bases are TGCGCCAGCAGCCAGACCGTTAACTATGGCTACACCTTC. This encodes CASSQTVNYGYTF.

Concerning this clonotype: The junction departs from the called germline gene at one end, perhaps through a read error. This chain uses TRBV20-1 with TRBJ1-1; 10 positions agree with TRBD1. The CDR3 covers 15 residues. Germline CDR1 DFQATT, CDR2 SNEGSKA (reference sequence). The CDR3 DNA reads as TGCAGTCCTAGACAGGGGGCGGGTGGCAACACTGAAGCTCTCTTT. Protein: CSPRQGAGGNTEALF.